Sequencing of this T cell receptor (beta chain) was carried out in a study of a mutant IDH1 vaccine in newly diagnosed glioma. Study summary: Vaccine administration was initiated 4-6 weeks following radiotherapy alone, or with temozolomide cycles.

On this clone itself: Its antigen is still unknown.

Trimming took 0 bases from V and 1 from J, leaving 9 bases between them. The CDR3 length is 15 residues. Germline values: CDR1 MNHEY, CDR2 SVGAGI. This table comes from immunoSEQ multiplex PCR, and its TCRdb copy is limited to in-frame clones, with some not included. The sample lists approximately 50,000 clones, about 89% occurring once. The time point is: week 23, last vaccination. Each vaccine dose was 300 ug of mutant IDH1 20-mer peptide, with topical imiquimod. The sequence was obtained from a man aged 40-55 years with glioma. The starting material was PBMCs, obtained from a glioma patient whose treatment included an IDH1 peptide vaccine. This rearrangement joins TRBV6-5 to TRBJ1-1; tentative D call: TRBD1 (6 bases). CDR3 sequence reads: CASSYSGGPNTEAFF. CDR3 in DNA: TGTGCCAGCAGTTACTCGGGGGGCCCGAACACTGAAGCTTTCTTT.